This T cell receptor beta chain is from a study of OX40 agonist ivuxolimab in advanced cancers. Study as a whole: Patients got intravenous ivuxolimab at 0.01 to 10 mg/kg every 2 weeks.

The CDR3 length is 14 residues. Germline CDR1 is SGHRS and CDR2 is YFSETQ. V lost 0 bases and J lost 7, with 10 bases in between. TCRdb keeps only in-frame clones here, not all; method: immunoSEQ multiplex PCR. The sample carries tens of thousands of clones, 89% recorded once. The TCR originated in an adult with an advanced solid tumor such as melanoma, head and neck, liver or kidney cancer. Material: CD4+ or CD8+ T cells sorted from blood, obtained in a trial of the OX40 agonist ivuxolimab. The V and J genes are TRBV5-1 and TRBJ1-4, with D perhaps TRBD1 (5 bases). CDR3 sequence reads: CASSLEQGTEKLFF. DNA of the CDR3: TGCGCCAGCAGCTTGGAGCAGGGAACTGAAAAACTGTTTTTT.